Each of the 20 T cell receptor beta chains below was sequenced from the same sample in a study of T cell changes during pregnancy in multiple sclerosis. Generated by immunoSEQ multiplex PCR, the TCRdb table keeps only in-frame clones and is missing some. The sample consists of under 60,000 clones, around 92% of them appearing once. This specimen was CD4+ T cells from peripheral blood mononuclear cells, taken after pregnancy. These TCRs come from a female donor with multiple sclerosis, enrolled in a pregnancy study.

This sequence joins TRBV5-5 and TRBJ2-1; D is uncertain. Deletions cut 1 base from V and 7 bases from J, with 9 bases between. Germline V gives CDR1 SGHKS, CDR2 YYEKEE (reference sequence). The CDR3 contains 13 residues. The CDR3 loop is CASSLMALNEQFF. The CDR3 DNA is TGTGCCAGCAGCTTGATGGCCCTTAATGAGCAGTTCTTC. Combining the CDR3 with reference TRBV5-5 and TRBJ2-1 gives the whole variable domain DAGVTQSPTHLIKTRGQQVTLRCSPISGHKSVSWYQQVLGQGPQFIFQYYEKEERGRGNFPDRFSARQFPNYSSELNVNALLLGDSALYLCASSLMALNEQFFGPGTRLTVL.

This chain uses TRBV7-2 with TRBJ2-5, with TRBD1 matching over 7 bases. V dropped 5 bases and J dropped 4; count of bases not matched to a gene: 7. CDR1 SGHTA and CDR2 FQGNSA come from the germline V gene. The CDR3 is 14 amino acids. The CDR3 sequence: CASSPTGFGETQYF. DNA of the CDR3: TGTGCCAGCAGCCCGACAGGGTTTGGAGAGACCCAGTACTTC.

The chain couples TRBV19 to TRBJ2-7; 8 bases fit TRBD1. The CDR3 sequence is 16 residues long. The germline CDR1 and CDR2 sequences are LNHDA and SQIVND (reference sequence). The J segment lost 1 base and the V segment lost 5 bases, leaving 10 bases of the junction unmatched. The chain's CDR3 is CASSGWTGTTSYEQYF. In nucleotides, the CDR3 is TGTGCCAGTAGTGGTTGGACAGGGACAACTTCCTACGAGCAGTACTTC.

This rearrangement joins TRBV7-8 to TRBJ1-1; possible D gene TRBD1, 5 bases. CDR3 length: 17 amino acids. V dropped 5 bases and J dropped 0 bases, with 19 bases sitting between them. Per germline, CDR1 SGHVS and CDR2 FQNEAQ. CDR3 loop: CASSAPGGALLNTEAFF. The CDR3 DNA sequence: TGTGCCAGCAGCGCACCCGGAGGGGCCCTTCTGAACACTGAAGCTTTCTTT.

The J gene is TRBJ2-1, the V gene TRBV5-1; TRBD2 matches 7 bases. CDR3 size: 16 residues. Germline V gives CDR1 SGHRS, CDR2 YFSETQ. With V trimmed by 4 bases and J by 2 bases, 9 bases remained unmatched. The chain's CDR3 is CASSRILAHPYNEQFF. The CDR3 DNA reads TGCGCCAGCAGCAGGATACTAGCGCATCCCTACAATGAGCAGTTCTTC.

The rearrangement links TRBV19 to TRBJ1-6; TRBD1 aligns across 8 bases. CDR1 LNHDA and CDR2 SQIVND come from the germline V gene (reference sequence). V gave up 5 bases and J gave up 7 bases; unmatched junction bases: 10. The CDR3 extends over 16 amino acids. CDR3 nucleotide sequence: TGTGCCAGTAGTGTCGACAGGGGTATGTTGAATTCACCCCTCCACTTT. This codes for CASSVDRGMLNSPLHF.

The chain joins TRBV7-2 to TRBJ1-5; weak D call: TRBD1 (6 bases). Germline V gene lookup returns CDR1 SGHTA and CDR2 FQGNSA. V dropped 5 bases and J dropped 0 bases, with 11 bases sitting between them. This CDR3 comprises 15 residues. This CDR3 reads CASSTGKSSNQPQHF. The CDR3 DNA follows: TGTGCCAGCAGCACAGGGAAGAGTAGCAATCAGCCCCAGCATTTT.

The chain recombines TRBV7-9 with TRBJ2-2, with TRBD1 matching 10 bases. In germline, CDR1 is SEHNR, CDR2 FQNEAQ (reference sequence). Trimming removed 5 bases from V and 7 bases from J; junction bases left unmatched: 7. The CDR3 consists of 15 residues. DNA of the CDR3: TGTGCCAGCAGCCCCGACAGGGGGCGGGACGGGGAGCTGTTTTTT. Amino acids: CASSPDRGRDGELFF.

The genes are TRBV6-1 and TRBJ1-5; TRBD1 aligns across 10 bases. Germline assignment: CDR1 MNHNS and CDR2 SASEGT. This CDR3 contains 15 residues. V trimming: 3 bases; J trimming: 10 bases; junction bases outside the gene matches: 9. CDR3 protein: CASSDSDRGPSPQHF. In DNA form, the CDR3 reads TGTGCCAGCAGTGATAGTGACAGGGGGCCCTCACCCCAGCATTTT.

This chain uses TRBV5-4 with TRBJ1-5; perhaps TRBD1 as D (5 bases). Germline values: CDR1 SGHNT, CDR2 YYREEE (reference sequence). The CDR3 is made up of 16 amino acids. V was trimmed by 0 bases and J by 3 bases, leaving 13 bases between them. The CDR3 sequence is CASSLGGERNNQPQHF. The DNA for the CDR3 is TGTGCCAGCAGCTTGGGGGGGGAACGAAACAATCAGCCCCAGCATTTT.

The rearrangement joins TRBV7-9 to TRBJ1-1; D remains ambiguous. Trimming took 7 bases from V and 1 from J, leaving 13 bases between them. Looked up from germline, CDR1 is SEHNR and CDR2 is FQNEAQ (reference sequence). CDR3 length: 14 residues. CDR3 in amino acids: CASNRYASNTEAFF. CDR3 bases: TGTGCCAGCAACCGCTACGCATCGAACACTGAAGCTTTCTTT. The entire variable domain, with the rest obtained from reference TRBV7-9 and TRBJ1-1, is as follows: DTGVSQNPRHKITKRGQNVTFRCDPISEHNRLYWYRQTLGQGPEFLTYFQNEAQLEKSRLLSDRFSAERPKGSFSTLEIQRTEQGDSAMYLCASNRYASNTEAFFGQGTRLTVV.

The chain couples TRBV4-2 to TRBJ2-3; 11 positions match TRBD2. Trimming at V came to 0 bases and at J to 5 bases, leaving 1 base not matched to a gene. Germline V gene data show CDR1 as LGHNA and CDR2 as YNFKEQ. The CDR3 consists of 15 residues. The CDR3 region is CASSQDGLAGDTQYF. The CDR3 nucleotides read TGTGCCAGCAGCCAAGACGGACTAGCGGGAGATACGCAGTATTTT.

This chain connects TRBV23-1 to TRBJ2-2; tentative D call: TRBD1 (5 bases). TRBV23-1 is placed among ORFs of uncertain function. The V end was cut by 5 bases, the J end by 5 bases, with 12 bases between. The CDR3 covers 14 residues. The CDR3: CASSNDQGTGELFF. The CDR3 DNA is TGCGCCAGCAGTAACGATCAGGGAACCGGGGAGCTGTTTTTT.

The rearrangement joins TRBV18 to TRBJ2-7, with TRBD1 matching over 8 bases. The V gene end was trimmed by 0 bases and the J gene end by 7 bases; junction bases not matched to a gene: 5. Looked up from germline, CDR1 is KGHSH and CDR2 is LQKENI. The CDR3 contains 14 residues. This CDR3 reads CASSPPQGAGEQYF. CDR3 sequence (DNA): TGTGCCAGCTCACCACCGCAGGGGGCGGGGGAGCAGTACTTC.

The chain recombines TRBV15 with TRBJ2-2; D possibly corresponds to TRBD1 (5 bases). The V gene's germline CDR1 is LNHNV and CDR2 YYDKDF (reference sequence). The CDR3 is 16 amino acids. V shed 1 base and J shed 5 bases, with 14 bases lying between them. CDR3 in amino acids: CATSRALGLGTGELFF. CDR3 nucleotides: TGTGCCACCAGCAGAGCCTTGGGGCTGGGGACCGGGGAGCTGTTTTTT.

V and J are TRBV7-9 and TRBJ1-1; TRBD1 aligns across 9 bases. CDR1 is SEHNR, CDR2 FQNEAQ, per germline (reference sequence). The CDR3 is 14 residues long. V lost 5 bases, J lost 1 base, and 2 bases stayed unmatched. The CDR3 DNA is TGTGCCAGCAGCAAGGGACAGGGGAACACTGAAGCTTTCTTT. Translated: CASSKGQGNTEAFF. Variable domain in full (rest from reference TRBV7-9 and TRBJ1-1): DTGVSQNPRHKITKRGQNVTFRCDPISEHNRLYWYRQTLGQGPEFLTYFQNEAQLEKSRLLSDRFSAERPKGSFSTLEIQRTEQGDSAMYLCASSKGQGNTEAFFGQGTRLTVV.

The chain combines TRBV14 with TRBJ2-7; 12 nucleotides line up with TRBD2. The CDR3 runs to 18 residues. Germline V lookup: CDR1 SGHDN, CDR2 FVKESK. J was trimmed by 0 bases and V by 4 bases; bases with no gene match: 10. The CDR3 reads CASSLLTSGGLLSYEQYF. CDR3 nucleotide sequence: TGTGCCAGCAGCCTGCTGACTAGCGGGGGCCTTCTCTCCTACGAGCAGTACTTC. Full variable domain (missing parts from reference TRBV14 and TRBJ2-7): EAGVTQFPSHSVIEKGQTVTLRCDPISGHDNLYWYRRVMGKEIKFLLHFVKESKQDESGMPNNRFLAERTGGTYSTLKVQPAELEDSGVYFCASSLLTSGGLLSYEQYFGPGTRLTVT.

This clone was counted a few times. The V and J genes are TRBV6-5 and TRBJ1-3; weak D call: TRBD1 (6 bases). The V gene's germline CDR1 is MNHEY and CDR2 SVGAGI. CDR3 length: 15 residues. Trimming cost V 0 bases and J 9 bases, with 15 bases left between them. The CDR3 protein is CASSYSTGRGRTIYF. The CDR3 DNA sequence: TGTGCCAGCAGTTACTCGACAGGAAGGGGTCGCACCATATATTTT.

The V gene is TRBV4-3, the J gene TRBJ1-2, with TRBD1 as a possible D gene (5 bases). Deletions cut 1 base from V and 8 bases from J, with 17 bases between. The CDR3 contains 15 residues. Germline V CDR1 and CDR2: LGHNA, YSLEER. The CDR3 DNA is TGCGCCAGCAGCCAAGCCGCCCGGGACTTGGGGGGCTACACCTTC. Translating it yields CASSQAARDLGGYTF.

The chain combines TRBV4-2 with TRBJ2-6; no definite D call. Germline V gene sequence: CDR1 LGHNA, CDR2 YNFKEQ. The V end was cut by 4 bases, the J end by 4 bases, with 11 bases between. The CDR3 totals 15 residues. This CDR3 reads CASSPRAAGANVLTF. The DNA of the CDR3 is TGTGCCAGCAGCCCCCGCGCAGCGGGGGCCAACGTCCTGACTTTC.